One and the same sample provided the 17 T cell receptor beta chains below, sequenced in a study of neoadjuvant anti-PD-1 for oral cavity cancer. The data were produced by immunoSEQ multiplex PCR, yet TCRdb's version contains in-frame clones alone and is incomplete. Here the sample spans 63,000 or so clones, roughly nine tenths being singletons. Time point of the sample: after neoadjuvant nivolumab, at surgical resection. Sample: PBMCs, taken after nivolumab (anti-PD-1) treatment. The receptors here all came from a person between 40 and 79 years old with oral cavity squamous cell carcinoma.

The chain couples TRBV7-8 to TRBJ2-7; possibly TRBD2 for D (6 bases). From germline, CDR1 is SGHVS and CDR2 FQNEAQ. CDR3 size: 14 residues. V lost 2 bases to trimming and J lost 7 bases, with 15 bases between them. The chain's CDR3 is CASSLLGVAGEQYF. CDR3 bases: TGTGCCAGCAGCTTACTAGGGGTTGCGGGGGAGCAGTACTTC.

V gene TRBV5-1 combines with J gene TRBJ2-7, with TRBD2 matching over 10 bases. Germline assignment: CDR1 SGHRS and CDR2 YFSETQ. This CDR3 region has 15 residues. V lost 1 base and J lost 3; bases outside the gene matches: 4. The CDR3 nucleotides are TGCGCCAGCAGCTTGTTAGCGGGAGGCATCTACGAGCAGTACTTC. The encoded protein is CASSLLAGGIYEQYF.

V is TRBV7-8 and J is TRBJ2-7; TRBD2 matches at 11 bases. The CDR3 length is 15 residues. The V gene end was trimmed by 6 bases and the J gene end by 4 bases; junction bases not matched to a gene: 8. CDR1 is SGHVS and CDR2 is FQNEAQ in the germline V gene. The CDR3 is CASRRSGRAQYEQYF. The CDR3 bases are TGTGCCAGCAGGCGTAGCGGGAGGGCCCAGTACGAGCAGTACTTC. Supplemented by reference TRBV7-8 and TRBJ2-7, the full variable domain reads GAGVSQSPRYKVAKRGQDVALRCDPISGHVSLFWYQQALGQGPEFLTYFQNEAQLDKSGLPSDRFFAERPEGSVSTLKIQRTQQEDSAVYLCASRRSGRAQYEQYFGPGTRLTVT.

The J gene is TRBJ2-1, the V gene TRBV21-1; the table's D call of TRBD2 was not tested on the DNA. TRBV21-1 is reported as a pseudogene. This CDR3 comprises 16 residues. The CDR3: CASSKWGLAAYNEQFF. The CDR3 bases are TGTGCCAGCAGCAAATGGGGACTAGCGGCGTACAATGAGCAGTTCTTC.

The chain employs TRBV5-1 and TRBJ1-5, with D possibly TRBD1 on 6 matching bases. The V and J ends lost 7 bases and 0 bases respectively, with 17 bases between them. CDR1 and CDR2 from the germline V gene are SGHRS and YFSETQ. The CDR3 has 16 amino acids. CDR3 region: CASAPGAGYSNQPQHF. The CDR3 DNA is TGCGCCAGCGCGCCAGGGGCAGGGTATAGCAATCAGCCCCAGCATTTT.

This chain joins TRBV5-1 and TRBJ2-2; D may correspond to TRBD1 or TRBD2 (5 bases each). The CDR3 contains 15 residues. V lost 3 bases and J lost 1, with 10 bases in between. CDR1 is SGHRS and CDR2 is YFSETQ in the germline V gene. CDR3 residues: CASSSGTQNTGELFF. In DNA form, the CDR3 reads TGCGCCAGCAGCTCCGGGACCCAGAACACCGGGGAGCTGTTTTTT.

This rearrangement joins TRBV11-3 to TRBJ2-3, with a possible D match to TRBD1 (6 bases). The V gene's germline CDR1 is SGHNT and CDR2 YENEEA. The CDR3 has 12 residues. The V end was cut by 5 bases, the J end by 9 bases, with 12 bases between. CDR3 in amino acids: CASSDPQGTQYF. In DNA, the CDR3 is TGTGCCAGCAGCGACCCACAGGGAACGCAGTATTTT.

The chain couples TRBV29-1 to TRBJ1-1; D call uncertain. Deletions cut 6 bases from V and 6 bases from J, with 17 bases between. The CDR3 extends over 13 amino acids. Germline V gene sequence: CDR1 SQVTM, CDR2 ANQGSEA. CDR3: CSVRVQEGSEAFF. In DNA, the CDR3 is TGCAGCGTGAGGGTGCAGGAGGGCTCTGAAGCTTTCTTT.

The chain links TRBV5-1 to TRBJ2-1; 9 bases line up with TRBD1. With 0 bases clipped from V and 7 bases from J, the junction kept 5 bases outside the gene matches. Germline-derived CDR1 and CDR2 are SGHRS and YFSETQ. The CDR3 runs 15 residues. CDR3 nucleotides: TGCGCCAGCAGCTTGGCGGGACAGGGTTCAAATGAGCAGTTCTTC. Protein product: CASSLAGQGSNEQFF.

V gene TRBV29-1 combines with J gene TRBJ1-5; the D is unclear. The CDR3 runs 15 residues. The germline V gene has CDR1 SQVTM and CDR2 ANQGSEA. Trimming stripped 3 bases from V and 0 bases from J, with 12 bases between. CDR3 sequence: CSVEIGGDSNQPQHF. DNA for the CDR3: TGCAGCGTTGAGATAGGTGGGGATAGCAATCAGCCCCAGCATTTT. The variable domain in full, completed from reference TRBV29-1 and TRBJ1-5, reads SAVISQKPSRDICQRGTSLTIQCQVDSQVTMMFWYRQQPGQSLTLIATANQGSEATYESGFVIDKFPISRPNLTFSTLTVSNMSPEDSSIYLCSVEIGGDSNQPQHFGDGTRLSIL.

This chain uses TRBV9 with TRBJ2-2, with unresolved D. This CDR3 is 15 amino acids long. The germline V gene encodes CDR1 SGDLS and CDR2 YYNGEE. The V and J ends lost 1 base and 7 bases respectively, with 14 bases between them. The CDR3 DNA sequence: TGTGCCAGCAGCGTATCTCCAGGAGATCTCGGGGAGCTGTTTTTT. Its protein is CASSVSPGDLGELFF.

This clone was observed a handful of times. The CDR3 bases are TGTGCCAGCAGCTCCTCTCCGACAGGGGAGCCGGATGGCTACACCTTC. This sequence encodes CASSSSPTGEPDGYTF. This chain joins TRBV7-8 and TRBJ1-2, with 8 bases that match TRBD1. Germline values: CDR1 SGHVS, CDR2 FQNEAQ. The CDR3 length is 16 residues. The V and J ends lost 4 bases and 6 bases, in that order; junction bases with no gene match: 13. Based on the CDR3 plus reference TRBV7-8 and TRBJ1-2, the full variable domain is GAGVSQSPRYKVAKRGQDVALRCDPISGHVSLFWYQQALGQGPEFLTYFQNEAQLDKSGLPSDRFFAERPEGSVSTLKIQRTQQEDSAVYLCASSSSPTGEPDGYTFGSGTRLTVV.

Only a few counts were recorded for this clone. V gene TRBV28 combines with J gene TRBJ1-5, with a tentative D call TRBD1 (5 bases). Germline-derived CDR1 and CDR2 are MDHEN and SYDVKM. The germline V and J ends were trimmed by 2 bases and 0 bases, with 14 bases remaining between them. This CDR3 comprises 17 residues. DNA for the CDR3: TGTGCCAGCAGTTTACGAGCAGGGAGTTATAGCAATCAGCCCCAGCATTTT. It encodes CASSLRAGSYSNQPQHF.

V and J are TRBV30 and TRBJ1-2; D not certain. Trimming shortened V by 0 bases and J by 0 bases, and 17 bases separated the two germline ends. In germline, CDR1 is GTSNPN, CDR2 SVGIG (reference sequence). The CDR3 is 17 residues long. Here the CDR3 reads CAWSVAGPVLANYGYTF. CDR3 coding DNA: TGTGCCTGGAGTGTAGCTGGACCGGTGTTAGCTAACTATGGCTACACCTTC.

The chain has TRBV29-1 and TRBJ1-2; 9 bases line up with TRBD1. The CDR3 covers 15 residues. The V and J ends lost 0 bases and 4 bases, in that order; junction bases with no gene match: 6. Germline CDR1 and CDR2: SQVTM and ANQGSEA. DNA of the CDR3: TGCAGCGTTGAAGATCGAGGGACAGGGAGCTATGGCTACACCTTC. Amino acid sequence: CSVEDRGTGSYGYTF.

The chain is built from TRBV19 and TRBJ2-4; 10 bases fit TRBD2. The J segment lost 2 bases and the V segment lost 4 bases, leaving 14 bases of the junction unmatched. CDR1 and CDR2 (germline): LNHDA, SQIVND (reference sequence). The CDR3 contains 19 residues. The CDR3 sequence: CASSNQREGLGDPKNIQYF. The CDR3 DNA is TGTGCCAGTAGTAATCAGCGGGAGGGCCTCGGGGATCCCAAAAACATTCAGTACTTC.

The chain combines TRBV12-2 with TRBJ2-7; TRBD1, the table's D call, was not compared with the DNA. TRBV12-2 is described as a pseudogene. The CDR3 extends over 11 amino acids. Written as DNA, the CDR3 is TGTGCAAGTCGCTTTGGCTGCGAGCAGTACTTC. Protein product: CASRFGCEQYF.